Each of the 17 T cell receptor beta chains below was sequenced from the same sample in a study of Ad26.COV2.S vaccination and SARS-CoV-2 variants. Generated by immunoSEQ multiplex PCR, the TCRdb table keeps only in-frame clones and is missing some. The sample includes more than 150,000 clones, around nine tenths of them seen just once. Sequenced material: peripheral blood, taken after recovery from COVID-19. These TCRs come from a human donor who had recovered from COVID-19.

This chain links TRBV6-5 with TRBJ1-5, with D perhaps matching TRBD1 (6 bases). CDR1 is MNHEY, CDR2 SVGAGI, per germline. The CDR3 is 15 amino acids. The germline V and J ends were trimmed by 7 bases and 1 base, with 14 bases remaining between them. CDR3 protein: CASNPRGRSNQPQHF. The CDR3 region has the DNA TGTGCCAGCAACCCCAGGGGTAGGAGCAATCAGCCCCAGCATTTT.

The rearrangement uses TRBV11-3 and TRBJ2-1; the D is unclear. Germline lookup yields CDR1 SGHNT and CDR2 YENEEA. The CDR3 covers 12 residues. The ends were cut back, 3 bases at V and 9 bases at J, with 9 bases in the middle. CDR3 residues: CASSFPMGEQFF. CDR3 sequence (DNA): TGTGCCAGCAGCTTCCCGATGGGTGAGCAGTTCTTC.

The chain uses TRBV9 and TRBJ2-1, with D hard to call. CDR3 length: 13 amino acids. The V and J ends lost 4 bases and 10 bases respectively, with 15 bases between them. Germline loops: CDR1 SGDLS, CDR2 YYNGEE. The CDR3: CASSPPITAEQFF. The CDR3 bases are TGTGCCAGCAGCCCCCCTATAACGGCGGAGCAGTTCTTC.

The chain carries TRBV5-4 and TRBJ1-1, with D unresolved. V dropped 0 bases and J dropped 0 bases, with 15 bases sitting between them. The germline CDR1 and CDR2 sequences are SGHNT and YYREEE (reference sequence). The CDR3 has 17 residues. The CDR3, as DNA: TGTGCCAGCAGCTTGGGGACTGGCCGAACCATGAACACTGAAGCTTTCTTT. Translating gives CASSLGTGRTMNTEAFF.

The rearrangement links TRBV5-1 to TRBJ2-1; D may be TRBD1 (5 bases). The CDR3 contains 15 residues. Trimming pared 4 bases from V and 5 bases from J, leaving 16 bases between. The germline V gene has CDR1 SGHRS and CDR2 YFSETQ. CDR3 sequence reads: CASSLARVLNNEQFF. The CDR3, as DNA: TGCGCCAGCAGCCTTGCCAGGGTCCTTAACAATGAGCAGTTCTTC.

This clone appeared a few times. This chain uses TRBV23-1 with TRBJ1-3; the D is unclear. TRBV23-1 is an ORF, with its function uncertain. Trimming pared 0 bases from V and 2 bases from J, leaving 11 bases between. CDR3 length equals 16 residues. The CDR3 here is CASSQSKGSAGNTIYF. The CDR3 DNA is TGCGCCAGCAGTCAATCGAAGGGATCGGCTGGAAACACCATATATTTT.

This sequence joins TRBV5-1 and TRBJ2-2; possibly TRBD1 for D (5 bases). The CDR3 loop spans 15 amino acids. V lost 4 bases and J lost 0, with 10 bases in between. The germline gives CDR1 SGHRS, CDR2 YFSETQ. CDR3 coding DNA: TGCGCCAGCAGCCTACAGGATGCGAACACCGGGGAGCTGTTTTTT. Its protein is CASSLQDANTGELFF. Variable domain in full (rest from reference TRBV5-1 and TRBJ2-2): KAGVTQTPRYLIKTRGQQVTLSCSPISGHRSVSWYQQTPGQGLQFLFEYFSETQRNKGNFPGRFSGRQFSNSRSEMNVSTLELGDSALYLCASSLQDANTGELFFGEGSRLTVL.

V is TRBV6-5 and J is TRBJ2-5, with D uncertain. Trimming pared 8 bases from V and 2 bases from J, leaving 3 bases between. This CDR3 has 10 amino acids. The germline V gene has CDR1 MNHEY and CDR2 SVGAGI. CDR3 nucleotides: TGTGCCAGCGGGCAAGAGACCCAGTACTTC. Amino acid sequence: CASGQETQYF.

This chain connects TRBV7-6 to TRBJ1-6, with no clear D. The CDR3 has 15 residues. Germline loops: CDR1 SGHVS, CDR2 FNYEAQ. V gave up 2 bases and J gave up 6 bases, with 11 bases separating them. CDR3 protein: CASSLSSLGNSPLHF. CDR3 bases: TGTGCCAGCAGCTTATCTAGTCTGGGTAATTCACCCCTCCACTTT. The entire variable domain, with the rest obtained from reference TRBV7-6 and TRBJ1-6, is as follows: GAGVSQSPRYKVTKRGQDVALRCDPISGHVSLYWYRQALGQGPEFLTYFNYEAQQDKSGLPNDRFSAERPEGSISTLTIQRTEQRDSAMYRCASSLSSLGNSPLHFGNGTRLTVT.

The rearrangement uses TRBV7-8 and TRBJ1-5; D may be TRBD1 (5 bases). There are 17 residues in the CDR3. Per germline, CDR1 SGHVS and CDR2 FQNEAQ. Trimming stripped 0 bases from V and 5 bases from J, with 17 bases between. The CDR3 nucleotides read TGTGCCAGCAGCTTAGCGGGAGCGGGGGGGAAGGATCAGCCCCAGCATTTT. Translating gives CASSLAGAGGKDQPQHF. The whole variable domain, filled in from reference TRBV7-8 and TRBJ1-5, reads GAGVSQSPRYKVAKRGQDVALRCDPISGHVSLFWYQQALGQGPEFLTYFQNEAQLDKSGLPSDRFFAERPEGSVSTLKIQRTQQEDSAVYLCASSLAGAGGKDQPQHFGDGTRLSIL.

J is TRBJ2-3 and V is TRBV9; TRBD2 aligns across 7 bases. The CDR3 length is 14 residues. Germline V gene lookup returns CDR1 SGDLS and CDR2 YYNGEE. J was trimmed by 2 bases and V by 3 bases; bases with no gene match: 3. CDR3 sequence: CASSARLATDTQYF. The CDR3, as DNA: TGTGCCAGCAGCGCCCGACTAGCCACAGATACGCAGTATTTT.

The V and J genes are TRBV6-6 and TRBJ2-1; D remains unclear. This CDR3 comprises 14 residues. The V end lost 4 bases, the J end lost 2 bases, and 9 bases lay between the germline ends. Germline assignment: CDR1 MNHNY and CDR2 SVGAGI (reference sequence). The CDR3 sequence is CASSSLGPYNEQFF. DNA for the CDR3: TGTGCCAGCAGTTCCCTCGGACCCTACAATGAGCAGTTCTTC.

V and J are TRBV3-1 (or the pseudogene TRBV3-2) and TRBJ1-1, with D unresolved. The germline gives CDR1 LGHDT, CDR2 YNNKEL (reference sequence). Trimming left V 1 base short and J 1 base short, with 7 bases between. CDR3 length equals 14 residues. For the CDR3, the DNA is TGTGCCAGCAGCCAAGTGTCAGGGAACACTGAAGCTTTCTTT. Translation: CASSQVSGNTEAFF.

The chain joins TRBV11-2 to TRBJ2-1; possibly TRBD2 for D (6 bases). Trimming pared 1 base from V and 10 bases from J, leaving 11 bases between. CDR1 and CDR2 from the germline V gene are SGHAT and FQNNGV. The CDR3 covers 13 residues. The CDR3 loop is CASSLAPGGEQFF. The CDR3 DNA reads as TGTGCCAGCAGCTTAGCCCCAGGAGGGGAGCAGTTCTTC.

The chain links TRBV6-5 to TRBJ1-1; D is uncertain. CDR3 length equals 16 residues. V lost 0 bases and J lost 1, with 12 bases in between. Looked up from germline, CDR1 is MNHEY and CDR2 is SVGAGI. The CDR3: CASSYSWGGGNTEAFF. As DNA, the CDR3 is TGTGCCAGCAGTTACTCCTGGGGAGGCGGGAACACTGAAGCTTTCTTT.

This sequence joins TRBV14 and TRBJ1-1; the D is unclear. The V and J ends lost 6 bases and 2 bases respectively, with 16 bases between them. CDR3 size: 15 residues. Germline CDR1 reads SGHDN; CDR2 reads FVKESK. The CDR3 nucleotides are TGTGCCAGCAGAAGGAGGGTCGATCTCAACACTGAAGCTTTCTTT. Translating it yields CASRRRVDLNTEAFF.

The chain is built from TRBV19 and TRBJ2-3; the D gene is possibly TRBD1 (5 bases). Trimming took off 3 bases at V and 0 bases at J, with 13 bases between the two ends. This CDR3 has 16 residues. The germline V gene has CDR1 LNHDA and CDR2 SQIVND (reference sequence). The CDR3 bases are TGTGCCAGTAGTATCGAAGGCAGGGCGAGCACAGATACGCAGTATTTT. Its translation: CASSIEGRASTDTQYF.